This TCR beta chain comes out of a study of Ad26.COV2.S vaccination and SARS-CoV-2 variants (dated by TCRdb to about 2021). Notes on the research overall: Vaccine-arm donors were drawn from COV1001, a multicentre, randomized, double-blind, placebo-controlled phase I-IIa trial of Ad26.COV2.S in healthy adults. Investigators remained blinded to trial group allocation during experiments and outcome assessment. The TCR-sequenced set comprised roughly 30 samples: some 19 Ad26.COV2.S vaccine recipients, 5 placebo recipients and 8 SARS-CoV-2 convalescent individuals. TCRbeta repertoire sequencing served as the tool for gauging how specific and how broad the SARS-CoV-2-reactive T cell receptors were following Ad26.COV2.S vaccination. Ad26.COV2.S was administered intramuscularly at 5 x 10^10 or 1 x 10^11 viral particles, either as a single shot or as two shots given 56 days apart. Trial participants were randomized into five groups of five: low-dose or high-dose Ad26.COV2.S given once or twice, or placebo on both occasions.

Counted from cysteine to phenylalanine, this CDR3 has 13 amino acids. The entry retains the CDR3 DNA only, 39 bases that are in frame from base 1. Relative to germline, V is 1 base shorter and J is 5 bases shorter, with 8 bases between their ends. CDR1 and CDR2 are drawn from the germline V gene: SGHDN, FVKESK. As regards this clone: The antigen it binds to is not known. No quality values exist for individual bases; no much larger clone is one base distant.

Explained via the paper, the treatment or condition label denotes: around 19 received Ad26.COV2.S at low or high dose, single or two shots; about 5 received placebo; per-sample allocation not given. For vaccine and placebo recipients, the sequenced repertoires came from samples collected on day 63 after the first injection. Cohort 1b enrolled some 25 adults aged 18-55 years at a single site in Boston, USA, between 29 July and 7 August 2020. Ad26.COV2.S consisted of a replication-incompetent adenovirus type 26 vector by which a prefusion-stabilized SARS-CoV-2 spike protein from the original Wuhan strain was expressed. The immunoSEQ Assay was used to sequence TCRbeta CDR3 regions. After extraction, genomic DNA underwent amplification by bias-controlled multiplex PCR, followed by high-throughput sequencing. As for the original processing: Collapsing and filtering of sequences were performed to quantify the absolute abundance of each unique TCRbeta CDR3 region. T cell fraction was estimated by normalizing TCRbeta template counts to usable DNA, which was measured by amplifying reference genes present in all nucleated cells. Repertoire TCRs were annotated as SARS-CoV-2-specific by exact matching of V gene, CDR3 amino acid sequence and J gene to a known reactive TCR set. The reference SARS-CoV-2 TCR set was derived from MIRA and filtered for enrichment in COVID-19-positive ImmuneCODE repertoires, a step that removed public or cross-reactive TCRs. Using the MIRA antigens, annotated TCRs were further analysed by specific ORF or by position within an ORF. Depth was the summed frequency of annotated unique rearrangements, while breadth was defined as annotated unique rearrangements over total unique productive rearrangements. Two-sided Wilcoxon rank-sum tests were used to compare TCR breadth between groups. Here the immuneACCESS table is served through TCRdb, limited to in-frame sequences with V and J called. Missing clones are a known gap in these copies; in checked studies unresolved V genes cover under half, and the rest lacks a known reason. D and trimming come from the DNA, and the V and J calls and clone size come from that table. The sample table contains some 250,000 clones; only one count was recorded for approximately 90% of them. The top ten clones comprise around a tenth of the sample.

General findings and caveats noted by the study authors: Vaccine and placebo recipients had similar non-spike TCR breadth, a finding consistent with the vaccine containing only spike. Comparing responses between vaccine doses or regimens was not something the study was powered to do. After vaccination, spike-specific CD8+ and CD4+ T cell responses were reported to show substantial breadth. According to the authors, total T cell responses may have been underestimated by the TCR breadth and depth analyses. Higher spike-specific TCR breadth was observed in Ad26.COV2.S recipients than in placebo recipients (P = 0.0014).

This sequence uses TRBV14 and TRBJ1-1; TRBD1 is a possible D gene, resting on 5 matching bases. The input for sequencing was peripheral blood, taken in a trial of Ad26.COV2.S vaccine versus placebo. The receptor was derived from a person between 18 and 59 years old who received the Ad26.COV2.S COVID-19 vaccine or a placebo. The CDR3 has the sequence CASSQGSGTEAFF. The sequenced DNA: TGTGCCAGCAGCCAAGGGTCAGGGACTGAAGCTTTCTTT.